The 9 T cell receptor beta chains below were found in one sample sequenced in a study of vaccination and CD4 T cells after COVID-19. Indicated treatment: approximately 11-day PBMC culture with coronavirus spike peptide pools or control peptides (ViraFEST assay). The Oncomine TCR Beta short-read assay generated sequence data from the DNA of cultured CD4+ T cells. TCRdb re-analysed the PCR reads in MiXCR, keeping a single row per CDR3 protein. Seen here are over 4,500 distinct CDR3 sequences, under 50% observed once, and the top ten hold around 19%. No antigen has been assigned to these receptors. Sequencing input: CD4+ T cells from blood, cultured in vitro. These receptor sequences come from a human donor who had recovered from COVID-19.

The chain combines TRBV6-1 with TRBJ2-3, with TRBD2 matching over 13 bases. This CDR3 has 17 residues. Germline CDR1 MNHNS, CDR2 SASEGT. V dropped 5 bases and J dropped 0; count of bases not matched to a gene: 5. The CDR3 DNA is TGTGCCAGCAGTAAGACTAGCGGGGGGACTAGCACAGATACGCAGTATTTT. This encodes CASSKTSGGTSTDTQYF.

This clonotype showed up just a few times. For the CDR3, the DNA is TGCGCCAGCAGTGAAAGGGTAGCGGGTGCTCGTGATACGCAGTATTTT. The encoded protein is CASSERVAGARDTQYF. The genes are TRBV10-1 and TRBJ2-3, with 7 bases aligning to TRBD2. Germline-derived CDR1 and CDR2 are WNHNN and SYGVQD (reference sequence). The CDR3 length is 16 residues. V lost 3 bases to trimming and J lost 6 bases; unmatched junction nucleotides: 12.

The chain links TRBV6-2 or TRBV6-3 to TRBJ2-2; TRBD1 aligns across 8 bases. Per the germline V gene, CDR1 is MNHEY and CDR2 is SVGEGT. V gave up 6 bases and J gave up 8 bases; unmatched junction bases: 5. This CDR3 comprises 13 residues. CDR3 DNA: TGTGCCAGCAGGACCAGGGGGCTGGGGGAGCTGTTTTTT. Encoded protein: CASRTRGLGELFF.

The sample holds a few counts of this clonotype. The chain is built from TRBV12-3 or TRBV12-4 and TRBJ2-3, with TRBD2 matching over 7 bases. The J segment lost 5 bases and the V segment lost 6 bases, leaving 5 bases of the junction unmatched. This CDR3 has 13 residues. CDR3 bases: TGTGCCAGCAGCCCCGGGGGGAGAGATACGCAGTATTTT. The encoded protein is CASSPGGRDTQYF.

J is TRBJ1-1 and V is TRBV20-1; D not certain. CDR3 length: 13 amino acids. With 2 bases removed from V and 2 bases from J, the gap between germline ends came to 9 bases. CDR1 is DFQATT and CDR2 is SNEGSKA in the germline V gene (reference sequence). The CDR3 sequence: CSARWGLNTEAFF. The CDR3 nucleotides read TGCAGTGCTAGATGGGGTCTCAACACTGAAGCTTTCTTT.

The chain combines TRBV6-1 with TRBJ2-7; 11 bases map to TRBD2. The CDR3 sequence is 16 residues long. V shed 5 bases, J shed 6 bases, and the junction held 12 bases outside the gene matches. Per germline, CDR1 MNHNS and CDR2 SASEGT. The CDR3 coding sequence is TGTGCCAGCAGTCCCCACCCTAGCGGGGGGCTACGCGAGCAGTACTTC. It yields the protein CASSPHPSGGLREQYF.

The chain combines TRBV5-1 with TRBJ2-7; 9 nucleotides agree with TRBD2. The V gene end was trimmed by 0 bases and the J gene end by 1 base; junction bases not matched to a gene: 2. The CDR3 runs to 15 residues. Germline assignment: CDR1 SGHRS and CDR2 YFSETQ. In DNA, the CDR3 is TGCGCCAGCAGCTTGGAAGCGGGAGGTTCCTACGAGCAGTACTTC. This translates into CASSLEAGGSYEQYF.

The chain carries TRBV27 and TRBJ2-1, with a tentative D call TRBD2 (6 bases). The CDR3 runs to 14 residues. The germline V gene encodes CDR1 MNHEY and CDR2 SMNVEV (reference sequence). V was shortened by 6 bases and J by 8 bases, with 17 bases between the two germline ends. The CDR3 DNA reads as TGTGCCAGCAGGCCCCAGGGCGGGGTCGATGAGCAGTTCTTC. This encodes CASRPQGGVDEQFF.

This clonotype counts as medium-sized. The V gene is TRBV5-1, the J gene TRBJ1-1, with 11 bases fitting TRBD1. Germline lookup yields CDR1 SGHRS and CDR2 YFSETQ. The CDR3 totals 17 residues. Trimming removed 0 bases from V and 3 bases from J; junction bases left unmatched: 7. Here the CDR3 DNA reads TGCGCCAGCAGCTTGGCCCGGACAGGGGGCTGGGACACTGAAGCTTTCTTT. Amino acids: CASSLARTGGWDTEAFF.